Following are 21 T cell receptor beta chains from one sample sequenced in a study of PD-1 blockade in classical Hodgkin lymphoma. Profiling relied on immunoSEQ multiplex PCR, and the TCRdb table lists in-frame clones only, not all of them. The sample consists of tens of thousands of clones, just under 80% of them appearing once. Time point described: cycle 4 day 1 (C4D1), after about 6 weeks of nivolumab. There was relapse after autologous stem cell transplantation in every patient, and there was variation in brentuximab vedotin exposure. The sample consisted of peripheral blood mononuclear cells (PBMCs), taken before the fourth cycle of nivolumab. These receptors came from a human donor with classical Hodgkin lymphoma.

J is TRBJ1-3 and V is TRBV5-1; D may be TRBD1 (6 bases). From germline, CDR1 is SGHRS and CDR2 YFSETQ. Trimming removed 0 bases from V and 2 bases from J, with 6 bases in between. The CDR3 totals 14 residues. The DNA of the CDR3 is TGCGCCAGCAGCTTGGGGACAGCTGGAAACACCATATATTTT. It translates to CASSLGTAGNTIYF. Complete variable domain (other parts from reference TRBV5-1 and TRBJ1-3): KAGVTQTPRYLIKTRGQQVTLSCSPISGHRSVSWYQQTPGQGLQFLFEYFSETQRNKGNFPGRFSGRQFSNSRSEMNVSTLELGDSALYLCASSLGTAGNTIYFGEGSWLTVV.

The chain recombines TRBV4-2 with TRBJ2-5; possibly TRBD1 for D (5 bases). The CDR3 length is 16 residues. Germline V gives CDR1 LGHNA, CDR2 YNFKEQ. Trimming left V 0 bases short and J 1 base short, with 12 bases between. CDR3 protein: CASSQDSTGLQETQYF. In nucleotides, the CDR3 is TGTGCCAGCAGCCAAGATAGTACAGGCCTCCAAGAGACCCAGTACTTC.

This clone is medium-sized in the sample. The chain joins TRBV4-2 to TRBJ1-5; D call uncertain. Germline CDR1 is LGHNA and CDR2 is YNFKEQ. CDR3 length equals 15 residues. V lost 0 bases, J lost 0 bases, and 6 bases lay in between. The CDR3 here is CASSQDRGSNQPQHF. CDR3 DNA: TGTGCCAGCAGCCAAGATCGGGGTAGCAATCAGCCCCAGCATTTT.

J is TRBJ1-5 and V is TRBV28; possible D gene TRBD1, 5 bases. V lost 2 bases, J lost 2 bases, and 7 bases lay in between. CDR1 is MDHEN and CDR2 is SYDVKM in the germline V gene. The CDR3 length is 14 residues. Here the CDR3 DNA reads TGTGCCAGCAGTTTAACAGGAGGCAATCAGCCCCAGCATTTT. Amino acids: CASSLTGGNQPQHF.

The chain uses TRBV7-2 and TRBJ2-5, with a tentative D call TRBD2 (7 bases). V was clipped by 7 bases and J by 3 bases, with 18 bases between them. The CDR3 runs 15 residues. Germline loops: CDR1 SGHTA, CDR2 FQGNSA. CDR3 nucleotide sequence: TGTGCCAGCACTACGAGGGGGGGGTTCGAAGAGACCCAGTACTTC. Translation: CASTTRGGFEETQYF. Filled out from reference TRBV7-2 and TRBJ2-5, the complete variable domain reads GAGVSQSPSNKVTEKGKDVELRCDPISGHTALYWYRQSLGQGLEFLIYFQGNSAPDKSGLPSDRFSAERTGGSVSTLTIQRTQQEDSAVYLCASTTRGGFEETQYFGPGTRLLVL.

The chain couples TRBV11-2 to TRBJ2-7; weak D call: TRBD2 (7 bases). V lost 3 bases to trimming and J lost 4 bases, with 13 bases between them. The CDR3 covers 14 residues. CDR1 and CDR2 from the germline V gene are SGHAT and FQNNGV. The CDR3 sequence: CASSFREGGYEQYF. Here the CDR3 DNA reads TGTGCCAGCAGCTTCCGAGAGGGGGGGTACGAGCAGTACTTC.

For the CDR3, the DNA is TGTGCCAGCAGCTTAGGGAGGGATCCGACCTACGAGCAGTACTTC. It is translated as CASSLGRDPTYEQYF. The chain employs TRBV11-3 and TRBJ2-7, with TRBD2 as a possible D gene (6 bases). Germline-derived CDR1 and CDR2 are SGHNT and YENEEA. This CDR3 has 15 residues. V gave up 1 base and J gave up 2 bases, with 12 bases separating them.

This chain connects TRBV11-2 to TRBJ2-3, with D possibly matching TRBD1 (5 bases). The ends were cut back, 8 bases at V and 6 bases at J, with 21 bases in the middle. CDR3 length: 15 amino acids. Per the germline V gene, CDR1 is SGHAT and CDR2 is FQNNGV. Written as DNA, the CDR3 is TGTGCCAGCGGATCAGGGCATGGTGCGACCGATACGCAGTATTTT. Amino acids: CASGSGHGATDTQYF.

CDR3 protein: CASSVSPYSGNTIYF. CDR3 nucleotide sequence: TGTGCCAGCAGCGTTTCCCCGTACTCTGGAAACACCATATATTTT. The V call is TRBV9, the J call TRBJ1-3; D is uncertain. The CDR3 sequence is 15 residues long. V lost 2 bases, J lost 0 bases, and 9 bases lay in between. Germline lookup yields CDR1 SGDLS and CDR2 YYNGEE.

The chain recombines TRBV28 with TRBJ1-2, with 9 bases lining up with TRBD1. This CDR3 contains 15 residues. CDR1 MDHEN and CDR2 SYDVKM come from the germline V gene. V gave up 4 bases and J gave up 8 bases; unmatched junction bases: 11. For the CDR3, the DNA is TGTGCCAGCAGTTCACCCGGGACAGGGTATAACGGCTACACCTTC. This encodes CASSSPGTGYNGYTF.

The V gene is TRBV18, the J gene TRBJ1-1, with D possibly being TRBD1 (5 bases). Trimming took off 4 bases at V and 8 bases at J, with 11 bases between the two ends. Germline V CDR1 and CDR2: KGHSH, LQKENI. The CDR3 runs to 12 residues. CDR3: CASSRGWDEAFF. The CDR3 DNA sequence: TGTGCCAGCTCACGGGGGTGGGACGAAGCTTTCTTT.

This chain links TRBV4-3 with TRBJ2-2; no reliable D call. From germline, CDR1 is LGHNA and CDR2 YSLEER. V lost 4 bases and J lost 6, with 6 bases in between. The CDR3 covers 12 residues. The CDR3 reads CASSPEPGELFF. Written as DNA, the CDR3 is TGCGCCAGCAGCCCAGAACCCGGGGAGCTGTTTTTT.

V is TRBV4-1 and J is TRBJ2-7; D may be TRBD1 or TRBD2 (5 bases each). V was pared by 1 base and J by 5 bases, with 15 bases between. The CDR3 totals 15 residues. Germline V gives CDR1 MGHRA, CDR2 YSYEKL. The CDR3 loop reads CASSQAGTYIDEQYF. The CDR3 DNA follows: TGCGCCAGCAGCCAAGCCGGGACCTACATCGACGAGCAGTACTTC.

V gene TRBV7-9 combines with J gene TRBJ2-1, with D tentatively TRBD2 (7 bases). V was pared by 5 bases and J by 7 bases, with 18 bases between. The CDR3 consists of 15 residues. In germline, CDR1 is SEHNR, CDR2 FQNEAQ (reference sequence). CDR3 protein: CASSLRGALGNEQFF. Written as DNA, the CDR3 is TGTGCCAGCAGCCTACGGGGGGCTCTAGGGAATGAGCAGTTCTTC.

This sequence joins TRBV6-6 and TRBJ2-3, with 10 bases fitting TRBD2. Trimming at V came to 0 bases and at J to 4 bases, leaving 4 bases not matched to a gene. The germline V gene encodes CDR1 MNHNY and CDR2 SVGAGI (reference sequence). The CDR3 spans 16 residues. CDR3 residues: CASSYSASGGSDTQYF. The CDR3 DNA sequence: TGTGCCAGCAGTTACTCGGCTAGCGGGGGTTCAGATACGCAGTATTTT.

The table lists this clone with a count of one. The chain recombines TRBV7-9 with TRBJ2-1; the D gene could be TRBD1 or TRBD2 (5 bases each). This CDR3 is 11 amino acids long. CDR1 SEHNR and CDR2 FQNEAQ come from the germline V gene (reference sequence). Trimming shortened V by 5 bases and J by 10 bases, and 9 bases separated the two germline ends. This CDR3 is CASSKGTEQFF. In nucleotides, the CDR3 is TGTGCCAGCAGCAAGGGGACGGAGCAGTTCTTC.

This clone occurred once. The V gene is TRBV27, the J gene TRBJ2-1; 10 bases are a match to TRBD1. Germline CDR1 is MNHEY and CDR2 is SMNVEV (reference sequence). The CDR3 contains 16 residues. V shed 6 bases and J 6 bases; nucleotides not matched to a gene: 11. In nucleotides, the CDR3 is TGTGCCAGCAGGGGACAGGGGCCATTCCGGGGCAATGAGCAGTTCTTC. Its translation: CASRGQGPFRGNEQFF.

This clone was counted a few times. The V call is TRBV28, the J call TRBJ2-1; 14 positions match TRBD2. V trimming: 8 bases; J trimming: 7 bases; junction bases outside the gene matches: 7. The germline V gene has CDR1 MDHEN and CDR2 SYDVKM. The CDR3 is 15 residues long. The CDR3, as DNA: TGTGCCAGCTCCGGGACTAGCGGGAGTCGGAATGAGCAGTTCTTC. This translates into CASSGTSGSRNEQFF.

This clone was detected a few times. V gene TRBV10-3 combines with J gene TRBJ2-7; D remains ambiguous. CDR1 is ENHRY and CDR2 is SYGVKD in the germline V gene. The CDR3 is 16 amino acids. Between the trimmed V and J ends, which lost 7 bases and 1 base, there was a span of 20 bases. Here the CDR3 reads CAITPNVGLLSYEQYF. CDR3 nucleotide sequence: TGTGCCATCACCCCAAACGTGGGTCTTCTTTCCTACGAGCAGTACTTC.

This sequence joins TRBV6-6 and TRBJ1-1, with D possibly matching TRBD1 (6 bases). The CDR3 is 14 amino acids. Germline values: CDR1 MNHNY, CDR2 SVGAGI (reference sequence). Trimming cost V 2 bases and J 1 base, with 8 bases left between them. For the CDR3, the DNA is TGTGCCAGCAGTTACGGGGGGCAGAACACTGAAGCTTTCTTT. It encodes CASSYGGQNTEAFF.

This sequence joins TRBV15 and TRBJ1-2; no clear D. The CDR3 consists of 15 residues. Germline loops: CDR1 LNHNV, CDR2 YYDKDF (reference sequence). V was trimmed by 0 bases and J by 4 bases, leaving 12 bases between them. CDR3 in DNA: TGTGCCACCAGCAGAGATACCCGGGCAGGCTATGGCTACACCTTC. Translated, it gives CATSRDTRAGYGYTF.